This T cell receptor (beta chain) is drawn from a study of blood T cell repertoires in COVID-19. Overall study context: Sample material is recorded as cDNA or gDNA derived from T cells, B-cell-depleted T cells, or PBMCs.

This CDR3 comprises 12 residues. The V end was cut by 0 bases, the J end by 6 bases, with 3 bases between. Germline V lookup: CDR1 SGHRS, CDR2 YFSETQ. Original processing methods: It was from reference gene primer amplification that nucleated cell counts were estimated. Libraries were prepared by immunoSEQ multiplex PCR; TCRdb keeps only in-frame clonotypes and omits some of them. That table gives V, J and clone size, and the DNA gave D and trimming. The profile shows hundreds of thousands of clones, 70% to 90% of them singletons. Sequences were obtained from peripheral blood. The chain combines TRBV5-1 with TRBJ1-4; no definite D call. The clonotype originates from an older woman with COVID-19, enrolled during active disease. CDR3 sequence reads: CASSLADEKLFF. CDR3 sequence (DNA): TGCGCCAGCAGCTTGGCCGATGAAAAACTGTTTTTT.